These T cell receptor beta chains were read from a single sample in a study of OX40 agonist ivuxolimab in advanced cancers. Libraries were prepared by immunoSEQ multiplex PCR; TCRdb keeps only in-frame clonotypes and omits some of them. The data hold roughly 34,000 clones, with approximately 89% observed a single time. Sequences were derived from CD4+ or CD8+ T cells sorted from blood, sampled in a trial of the OX40 agonist ivuxolimab. These receptors were obtained from an adult with an advanced solid tumor such as melanoma, head and neck, liver or kidney cancer. The CDR3 runs from the conserved cysteine through the conserved F or W. Fields, in order: CDR3 DNA, CDR3 protein, CDR3 length, clone size, J gene, D gene, V gene. The D gene is left open where the match is weak. Clone size, where shown, is once, few, many, or a class for clones that have expanded.

cdr3_nt: TGTGCCAGCGGGTATGGGGAGCTGTTTTTT
cdr3_aa: CASGYGELFF
cdr3_length: 10
clone_size: few
j_call: TRBJ2-2
d_call: .
v_call: TRBV2

cdr3_nt: TGTGCCAGCGGGAGGGGTCCCGAGCAGTACTTC
cdr3_aa: CASGRGPEQYF
cdr3_length: 11
clone_size: .
j_call: TRBJ2-7
d_call: TRBD2
v_call: TRBV7-9

cdr3_nt: TGTGCCAGCTCACCAAAAGACAGAACCAAAAACATTCAGTACTTC
cdr3_aa: CASSPKDRTKNIQYF
cdr3_length: 15
clone_size: .
j_call: TRBJ2-4
d_call: .
v_call: TRBV18

cdr3_nt: TGTGCCAGCAGCCGGGACTACGCCTACGAGCAGTACTTC
cdr3_aa: CASSRDYAYEQYF
cdr3_length: 13
clone_size: .
j_call: TRBJ2-7
d_call: TRBD2
v_call: TRBV7-9

cdr3_nt: TGCAGCGTTGAAGTATTTTACAATGAGCAGTTCTTC
cdr3_aa: CSVEVFYNEQFF
cdr3_length: 12
clone_size: .
j_call: TRBJ2-1
d_call: .
v_call: TRBV29-1

cdr3_nt: TGCGCCAGCAGCCTTAGCGGGGGGCTAGCGAGCAATGAGCAGTTCTTC
cdr3_aa: CASSLSGGLASNEQFF
cdr3_length: 16
clone_size: once
j_call: TRBJ2-1
d_call: TRBD2
v_call: TRBV4-1

cdr3_nt: TGTGCCAGCAGACCGGACACCGCTAACTATGGCTACACCTTC
cdr3_aa: CASRPDTANYGYTF
cdr3_length: 14
clone_size: .
j_call: TRBJ1-2
d_call: .
v_call: TRBV6-5

cdr3_nt: TGCGCCAGCAGCCAACCCGAACGGCCGGGACAGGGGTTCGCAGATACGCAGTATTTT
cdr3_aa: CASSQPERPGQGFADTQYF
cdr3_length: 19
clone_size: .
j_call: TRBJ2-3
d_call: TRBD1
v_call: TRBV4-1

cdr3_nt: TGTGCCAGCAACAACAGGGGCAGCACCGGGGAGCTGTTTTTT
cdr3_aa: CASNNRGSTGELFF
cdr3_length: 14
clone_size: .
j_call: TRBJ2-2
d_call: TRBD1
v_call: TRBV27

cdr3_nt: TGTGCCAGCAGCCGGGACAGTAACGAAAAACTGTTTTTT
cdr3_aa: CASSRDSNEKLFF
cdr3_length: 13
clone_size: .
j_call: TRBJ1-4
d_call: TRBD1
v_call: TRBV7-9

cdr3_nt: TGTGCCAGCAGCTTAGGGCGGGGGTCCTACGAGCAGTACTTC
cdr3_aa: CASSLGRGSYEQYF
cdr3_length: 14
clone_size: .
j_call: TRBJ2-7
d_call: TRBD2
v_call: TRBV7-8

cdr3_nt: TGTGCCAGCAGCTCCCCGGGGGCTAGCGCCTACAATGAGCAGTTCTTC
cdr3_aa: CASSSPGASAYNEQFF
cdr3_length: 16
clone_size: .
j_call: TRBJ2-1
d_call: .
v_call: TRBV7-9

cdr3_nt: TGTGCCAGCAGCGGGGTCGGACAGGGGCCGACCACAGATACGCAGTATTTT
cdr3_aa: CASSGVGQGPTTDTQYF
cdr3_length: 17
clone_size: .
j_call: TRBJ2-3
d_call: TRBD1
v_call: TRBV11-3

cdr3_nt: TGTGCCAGCAGCTTTACAGGGGGCCCGGAGCAGTTCTTC
cdr3_aa: CASSFTGGPEQFF
cdr3_length: 13
clone_size: .
j_call: TRBJ2-1
d_call: TRBD1
v_call: TRBV11-2

cdr3_nt: TGTGCCAGCTTAGCGGGAGCTGAGCAGTTCTTC
cdr3_aa: CASLAGAEQFF
cdr3_length: 11
clone_size: .
j_call: TRBJ2-1
d_call: TRBD2
v_call: TRBV5-4

cdr3_nt: TGTGCCAGCAGCCCGAACGTGGGCACTGGAAACACCATATATTTT
cdr3_aa: CASSPNVGTGNTIYF
cdr3_length: 15
clone_size: .
j_call: TRBJ1-3
d_call: .
v_call: TRBV11-2

cdr3_nt: TGTGCCAGCAGAGGACTAGCGGGTTACAATGAGCAGTTCTTC
cdr3_aa: CASRGLAGYNEQFF
cdr3_length: 14
clone_size: .
j_call: TRBJ2-1
d_call: TRBD2
v_call: TRBV27

cdr3_nt: TGCGCCAGCAGTGAGTCCCCGGAGAACACTGAAGCTTTCTTT
cdr3_aa: CASSESPENTEAFF
cdr3_length: 14
clone_size: .
j_call: TRBJ1-1
d_call: .
v_call: TRBV10-1

cdr3_nt: TGTGCCAGCAGCGCGGGACTAGCGGGGGGGCAGGAGCAGTACTTC
cdr3_aa: CASSAGLAGGQEQYF
cdr3_length: 15
clone_size: once
j_call: TRBJ2-7
d_call: TRBD2
v_call: TRBV11-3

cdr3_nt: TGTGCCAGCAGCTTGGAGGGGCAGGGGCGCTACGAGCAGTACTTC
cdr3_aa: CASSLEGQGRYEQYF
cdr3_length: 15
clone_size: .
j_call: TRBJ2-7
d_call: .
v_call: TRBV5-6

cdr3_nt: TGTGCCAGCAGCGGGAGGGAGGATGAGCAGTTCTTC
cdr3_aa: CASSGREDEQFF
cdr3_length: 12
clone_size: .
j_call: TRBJ2-1
d_call: TRBD2
v_call: TRBV25-1

cdr3_nt: TGTGCCAGCAGCTTACCGGGGGGGCAGAGGGCCGGGGAGCTGTTTTTT
cdr3_aa: CASSLPGGQRAGELFF
cdr3_length: 16
clone_size: .
j_call: TRBJ2-2
d_call: TRBD2
v_call: TRBV11-2

cdr3_nt: TGTGCCAGCAGCCTTGGACAGGGGGCCTCTTTGAACACTGAAGCTTTCTTT
cdr3_aa: CASSLGQGASLNTEAFF
cdr3_length: 17
clone_size: .
j_call: TRBJ1-1
d_call: .
v_call: TRBV12-1

cdr3_nt: TGTGCCAGCAGCGCCGAGGGGGGGCTGCAGGGTACGCAGTATTTT
cdr3_aa: CASSAEGGLQGTQYF
cdr3_length: 15
clone_size: .
j_call: TRBJ2-3
d_call: .
v_call: TRBV9

cdr3_nt: TGTGCCAGCAGCTTTTATCCGGGACAGGGGGCAGATACGCAGTATTTT
cdr3_aa: CASSFYPGQGADTQYF
cdr3_length: 16
clone_size: .
j_call: TRBJ2-3
d_call: TRBD1
v_call: TRBV5-6

cdr3_nt: TGTGCCAGCAGTGAGATTGAGCGGGGGCCCCCCACAGATACGCAGTATTTT
cdr3_aa: CASSEIERGPPTDTQYF
cdr3_length: 17
clone_size: .
j_call: TRBJ2-3
d_call: TRBD2
v_call: TRBV6-1

cdr3_nt: TGTGCCAGCAGCTTAGAGGGTGGGGACGGGGGGACCTACGAGCAGTACTTC
cdr3_aa: CASSLEGGDGGTYEQYF
cdr3_length: 17
clone_size: .
j_call: TRBJ2-7
d_call: TRBD2
v_call: TRBV7-9

cdr3_nt: TGTGCCAGCAGCCTGCCGTCCGGCCCCCGGTACTTC
cdr3_aa: CASSLPSGPRYF
cdr3_length: 12
clone_size: .
j_call: TRBJ2-7
d_call: .
v_call: TRBV11-2

cdr3_nt: TGTGCCAGCAGCCCAGGACTAGCGGGGGGATATTATATGGAGACCCAGTACTTC
cdr3_aa: CASSPGLAGGYYMETQYF
cdr3_length: 18
clone_size: .
j_call: TRBJ2-5
d_call: TRBD2
v_call: TRBV7-9

cdr3_nt: TGTGCCAGTAGTATAATGGGACTTTCCGAGGAGCTGTTTTTT
cdr3_aa: CASSIMGLSEELFF
cdr3_length: 14
clone_size: .
j_call: TRBJ2-2
d_call: .
v_call: TRBV19

cdr3_nt: TGTGCCAGCAGCATAGACCTGGATATACAAGAGACCCAGTACTTC
cdr3_aa: CASSIDLDIQETQYF
cdr3_length: 15
clone_size: .
j_call: TRBJ2-5
d_call: .
v_call: TRBV5-6

cdr3_nt: TGCAGCGTTGGACCAACTAGCGCTGAGCAGTTCTTC
cdr3_aa: CSVGPTSAEQFF
cdr3_length: 12
clone_size: .
j_call: TRBJ2-1
d_call: TRBD2
v_call: TRBV29-1

cdr3_nt: TGTGCCAGCAGCCACTATGGACAGGGGGTTGAGACCCAGTACTTC
cdr3_aa: CASSHYGQGVETQYF
cdr3_length: 15
clone_size: .
j_call: TRBJ2-5
d_call: TRBD1
v_call: TRBV6-5

cdr3_nt: TGTGCCAGCAGTCCTTACTTAGACCCCACCAATTCACCCCTCCACTTT
cdr3_aa: CASSPYLDPTNSPLHF
cdr3_length: 16
clone_size: .
j_call: TRBJ1-6
d_call: .
v_call: TRBV27

cdr3_nt: TGCAGTGCCAATACGGAGCAGTACTTC
cdr3_aa: CSANTEQYF
cdr3_length: 9
clone_size: .
j_call: TRBJ2-7
d_call: .
v_call: TRBV20-1

cdr3_nt: TGTGCCAGCAGCTTAGATAGGGGGGCGAACACTGAAGCTTTCTTT
cdr3_aa: CASSLDRGANTEAFF
cdr3_length: 15
clone_size: .
j_call: TRBJ1-1
d_call: .
v_call: TRBV7-6